Following are 13 T cell receptor beta chains from one sample sequenced in a study of blood T cell repertoires in COVID-19. Produced via immunoSEQ multiplex PCR; TCRdb's table is partial and in-frame only. The sample contains fewer than 250,000 clones, 65% to 85% of which appear only once. Sequences were obtained from PBMCs or T cells enriched from blood (not recorded which). The receptor set was obtained from a woman in her twenties or thirties who had recovered from COVID-19.

The chain links TRBV7-9 to TRBJ2-1; D may be TRBD2 (6 bases). Germline assignment: CDR1 SEHNR and CDR2 FQNEAQ (reference sequence). The ends were cut back, 5 bases at V and 6 bases at J, with 17 bases in the middle. The CDR3 length is 15 residues. The CDR3 DNA reads as TGTGCCAGCAGCCACATCACGGACTACCGCAATGAGCAGTTCTTC. This translates into CASSHITDYRNEQFF. The full variable domain, rest sourced from reference TRBV7-9 and TRBJ2-1, is DTGVSQNPRHKITKRGQNVTFRCDPISEHNRLYWYRQTLGQGPEFLTYFQNEAQLEKSRLLSDRFSAERPKGSFSTLEIQRTEQGDSAMYLCASSHITDYRNEQFFGPGTRLTVL.

This clone was observed a few times. J is TRBJ2-3 and V is TRBV7-9, with a possible D match to TRBD2 (5 bases). V was clipped by 5 bases and J by 4 bases, with 16 bases between them. Germline CDR1 is SEHNR and CDR2 is FQNEAQ (reference sequence). CDR3 size: 15 residues. The CDR3: CASSPRALGADTQYF. For the CDR3, the DNA is TGTGCCAGCAGCCCTAGGGCACTCGGGGCAGATACGCAGTATTTT.

V is TRBV20-1 and J is TRBJ2-7; D is perhaps TRBD1 (6 bases). Trimming removed 3 bases from V and 5 bases from J, with 8 bases in between. Germline assignment: CDR1 DFQATT and CDR2 SNEGSKA (reference sequence). The CDR3 is 11 residues long. CDR3 loop: CSASRGDEQYV. For the CDR3, the DNA is TGCAGTGCTAGCAGGGGAGACGAGCAGTACGTC.

This chain uses TRBV7-2 with TRBJ1-2; D not resolved. Looked up from germline, CDR1 is SGHTA and CDR2 is FQGNSA. With 4 bases removed from V and 4 bases from J, the gap between germline ends came to 13 bases. CDR3 size: 14 residues. The CDR3 loop is CASSWAGRSYGYTF. The CDR3 DNA sequence: TGTGCCAGCAGCTGGGCCGGCAGGTCCTATGGCTACACCTTC.

The V gene is TRBV7-9, the J gene TRBJ2-1, with no clear D. CDR3 length: 17 amino acids. V was shortened by 0 bases and J by 2 bases, with 14 bases between the two germline ends. Germline V gives CDR1 SEHNR, CDR2 FQNEAQ (reference sequence). CDR3 nucleotides: TGTGCCAGCAGCTTAGCGTTAACGGGTTTTGCCTACAATGAGCAGTTCTTC. As protein: CASSLALTGFAYNEQFF.

J is TRBJ1-3 and V is TRBV10-3, with TRBD1 identical over 9 bases. The V and J ends lost 6 bases and 0 bases, in that order; junction bases with no gene match: 12. The CDR3 runs to 18 residues. Germline V gene lookup returns CDR1 ENHRY and CDR2 SYGVKD. CDR3 in amino acids: CAIRGSGTGTSSGNTIYF. The CDR3 DNA sequence: TGTGCCATCAGGGGGTCCGGGACAGGGACCTCCTCTGGAAACACCATATATTTT.

This chain joins TRBV28 and TRBJ2-3; 7 bases match TRBD1. Germline values: CDR1 MDHEN, CDR2 SYDVKM. V lost 6 bases, J lost 5 bases, and 8 bases stayed unmatched. CDR3 size: 14 residues. The CDR3 DNA follows: TGTGCCAGCAGCCTCGAACAGGGGAAAGATACGCAGTATTTT. It specifies CASSLEQGKDTQYF.

This clone was seen a handful of times. The rearrangement uses TRBV6-5 and TRBJ2-3, with D possibly being TRBD2 (5 bases). Germline lookup yields CDR1 MNHEY and CDR2 SVGAGI. V lost 6 bases to trimming and J lost 2 bases, with 12 bases between them. This CDR3 has 14 amino acids. The CDR3 spells CASRLGLTTDTQYF. CDR3 bases: TGTGCCAGCAGGCTTGGACTTACCACAGATACGCAGTATTTT.

The chain joins TRBV10-3 to TRBJ1-2, with D perhaps matching TRBD1 (5 bases). This CDR3 comprises 14 residues. CDR1 and CDR2 (germline): ENHRY, SYGVKD. Trimming pared 3 bases from V and 4 bases from J, leaving 12 bases between. The CDR3 DNA sequence: TGTGCCATCAGTGAATCGGGGGATCTCTATGGCTACACCTTC. This gives the protein CAISESGDLYGYTF.

The chain has TRBV29-1 and TRBJ2-1; 11 bases map to TRBD2. CDR1 is SQVTM, CDR2 ANQGSEA, per germline. The length of the CDR3 is 14 residues. With 4 bases clipped from V and 4 bases from J, the junction kept 3 bases outside the gene matches. The CDR3: CSVGLAGNYNEQFF. Written as DNA, the CDR3 is TGCAGCGTTGGACTAGCGGGGAATTACAATGAGCAGTTCTTC.

The chain couples TRBV28 to TRBJ1-5; 8 positions match TRBD1. The J segment lost 2 bases and the V segment lost 4 bases, leaving 4 bases of the junction unmatched. This CDR3 is 15 amino acids long. Germline V CDR1 and CDR2: MDHEN, SYDVKM. The CDR3 spells CASSSGQGGNQPQHF. DNA for the CDR3: TGTGCCAGCAGTTCCGGACAGGGAGGCAATCAGCCCCAGCATTTT.

In DNA, the CDR3 is TGTGCCAGCAGCCCGGGGACAGCCAACACTGAAGCTTTCTTT. Translation: CASSPGTANTEAFF. V is TRBV7-6 and J is TRBJ1-1; 7 nucleotides line up with TRBD1. V gave up 5 bases and J gave up 2 bases; unmatched junction bases: 5. Per germline, CDR1 SGHVS and CDR2 FNYEAQ. This CDR3 comprises 14 residues.

The chain is built from TRBV19 and TRBJ2-7, with TRBD2 matching over 11 bases. The V segment lost 5 bases and the J segment 3 bases; nucleotides outside the gene matches: 12. The germline CDR1 and CDR2 sequences are LNHDA and SQIVND (reference sequence). This CDR3 spans 17 amino acids. This CDR3 reads CASSPSLTSGALYEQYF. In DNA form, the CDR3 reads TGTGCCAGTAGTCCTTCCCTGACTAGCGGGGCCCTCTACGAGCAGTACTTC.